This TCR beta chain was identified during a study of human T cells and chemical hapten exposure. TCRdb re-called the RACE reads with MiXCR, one entry per CDR3 protein. This sample yields 300,000 to 450,000 distinct CDR3 sequences, of which approximately 5.8% are seen a single time; under 9.5% belongs to the top ten. This clonotype appeared a few times. Time point reported: pre-sensitization, week 0. Treatment in this sample: therapeutic diphenylcyclopropenone sensitization with weekly scalp DPC. Total RNA was isolated from whole blood that had not been fractionated. Sequencing used whole blood, obtained in connection with sensitization to the hapten diphenylcyclopropenone (DPC). This sequence originates from a woman in her late teens or twenties with alopecia areata. Some clones in this sample may be carry-over from other donors' samples.

The CDR3 is CASSLSPRSTDTQYF. The DNA of the CDR3 is TGTGCCAGCAGTCTTAGCCCGAGAAGCACAGATACGCAGTATTTT. V gene TRBV12-3 or TRBV12-4 combines with J gene TRBJ2-3; the D is unclear. The length of the CDR3 is 15 residues. V was clipped by 5 bases and J by 0 bases, with 12 bases between them.